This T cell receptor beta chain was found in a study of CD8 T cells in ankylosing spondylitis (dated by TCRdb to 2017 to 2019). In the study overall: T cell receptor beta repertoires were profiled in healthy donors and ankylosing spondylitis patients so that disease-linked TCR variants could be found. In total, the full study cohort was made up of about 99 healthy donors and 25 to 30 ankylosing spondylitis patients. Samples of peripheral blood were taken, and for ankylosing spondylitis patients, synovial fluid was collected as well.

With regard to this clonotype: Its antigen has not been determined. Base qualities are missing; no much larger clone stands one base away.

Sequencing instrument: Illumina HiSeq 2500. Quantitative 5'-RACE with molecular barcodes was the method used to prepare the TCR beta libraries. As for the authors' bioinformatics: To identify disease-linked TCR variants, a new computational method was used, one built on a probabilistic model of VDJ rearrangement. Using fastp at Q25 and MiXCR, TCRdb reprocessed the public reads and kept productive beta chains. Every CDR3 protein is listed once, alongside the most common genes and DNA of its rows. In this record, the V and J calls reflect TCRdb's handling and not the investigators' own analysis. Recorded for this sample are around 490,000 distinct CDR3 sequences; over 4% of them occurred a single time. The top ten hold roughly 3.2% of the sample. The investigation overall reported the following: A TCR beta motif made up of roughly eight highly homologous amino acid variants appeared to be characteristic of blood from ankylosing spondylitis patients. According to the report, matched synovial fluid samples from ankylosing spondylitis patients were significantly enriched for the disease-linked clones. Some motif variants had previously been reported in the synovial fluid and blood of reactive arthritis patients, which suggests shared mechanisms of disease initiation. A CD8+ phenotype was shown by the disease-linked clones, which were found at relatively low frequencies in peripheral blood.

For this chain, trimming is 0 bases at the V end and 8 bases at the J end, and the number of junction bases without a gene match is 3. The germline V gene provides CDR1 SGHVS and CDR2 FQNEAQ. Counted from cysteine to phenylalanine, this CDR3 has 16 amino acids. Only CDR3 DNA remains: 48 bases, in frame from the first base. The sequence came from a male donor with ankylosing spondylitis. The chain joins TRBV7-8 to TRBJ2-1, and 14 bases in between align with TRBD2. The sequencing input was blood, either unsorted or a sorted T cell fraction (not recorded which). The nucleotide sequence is TGTGCCAGCAGCTTAGCTGGGACTAGCGGGAGATATGAGCAGTTCTTC. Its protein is CASSLAGTSGRYEQFF.